This TCR beta chain was sequenced during a study of OX40 agonist ivuxolimab in advanced cancers. Points from the study as a whole: Some of the nonresponding patients also showed low levels of normalized T-cell clonal expansion.

With respect to this clone: The antigen is undetermined.

The protocol was immunoSEQ multiplex PCR, while the TCRdb copy is restricted to in-frame clones and leaves out a portion. The table has tens of thousands of clones, about 90% seen once. The sequence was collected from an adult with an advanced solid tumor such as melanoma, head and neck, liver or kidney cancer. Source: CD4+ or CD8+ T cells sorted from blood, taken in a trial of the OX40 agonist ivuxolimab.

CDR3 amino acids: CASSLEVADTQYF. The CDR3 DNA follows: TGTGCCAGCAGCTTAGAGGTCGCAGATACGCAGTATTTT. The chain employs TRBV7-9 and TRBJ2-3, with D unresolved. The CDR3 is 13 residues long. Germline V CDR1 and CDR2: SEHNR, FQNEAQ (reference sequence). Between the trimmed V and J ends, which lost 1 base and 4 bases, there was a span of 6 bases. Variable domain in full (rest from reference TRBV7-9 and TRBJ2-3): DTGVSQNPRHKITKRGQNVTFRCDPISEHNRLYWYRQTLGQGPEFLTYFQNEAQLEKSRLLSDRFSAERPKGSFSTLEIQRTEQGDSAMYLCASSLEVADTQYFGPGTRLTVL.